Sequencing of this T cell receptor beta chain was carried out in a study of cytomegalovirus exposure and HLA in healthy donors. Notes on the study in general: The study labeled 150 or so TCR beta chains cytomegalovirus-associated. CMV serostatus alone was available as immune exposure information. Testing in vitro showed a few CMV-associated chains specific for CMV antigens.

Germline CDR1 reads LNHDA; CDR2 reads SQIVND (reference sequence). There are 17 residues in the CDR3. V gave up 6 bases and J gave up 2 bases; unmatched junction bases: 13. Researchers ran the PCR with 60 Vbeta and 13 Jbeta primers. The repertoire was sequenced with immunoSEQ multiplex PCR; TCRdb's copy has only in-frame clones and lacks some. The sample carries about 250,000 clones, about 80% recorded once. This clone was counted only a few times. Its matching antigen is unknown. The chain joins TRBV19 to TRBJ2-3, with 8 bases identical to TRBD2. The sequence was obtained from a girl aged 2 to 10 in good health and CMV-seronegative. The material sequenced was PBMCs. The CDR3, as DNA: TGTGCCAGTAGCAGCCGAACTGGACTAGCCTCCACAGATACGCAGTATTTT. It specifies CASSSRTGLASTDTQYF.